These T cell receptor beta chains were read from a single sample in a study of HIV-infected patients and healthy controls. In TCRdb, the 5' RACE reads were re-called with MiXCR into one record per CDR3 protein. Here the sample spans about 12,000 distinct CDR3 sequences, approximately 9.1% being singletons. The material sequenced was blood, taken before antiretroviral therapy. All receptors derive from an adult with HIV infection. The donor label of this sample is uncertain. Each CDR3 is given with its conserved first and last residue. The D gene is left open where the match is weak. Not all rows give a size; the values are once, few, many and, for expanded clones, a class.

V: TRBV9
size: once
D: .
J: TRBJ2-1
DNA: TGTGCCAGCAGCGTACTCCCGACTAGCAATGAGCAGTTCTTC
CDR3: CASSVLPTSNEQFF

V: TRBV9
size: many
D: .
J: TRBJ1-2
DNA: TGTGCCAGCAGCCGAGGGGACAACCAGAACGGTGGCTACACCTTC
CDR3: CASSRGDNQNGGYTF

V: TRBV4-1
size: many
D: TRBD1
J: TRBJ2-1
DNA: TGCGCCAGCAGCCACGACAGGGGCCCCAATGAGCAGTTCTTC
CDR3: CASSHDRGPNEQFF

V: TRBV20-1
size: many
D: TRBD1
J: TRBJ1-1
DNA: TGCAGTGCTTACAGGGGGCGGACCTCCATGAACACTGAAGCTTTCTTT
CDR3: CSAYRGRTSMNTEAFF

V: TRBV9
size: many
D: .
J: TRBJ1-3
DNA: TGTGCCAGCAGCGTAGCCAGGTCAGGGGGAAACACCATATATTTT
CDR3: CASSVARSGGNTIYF

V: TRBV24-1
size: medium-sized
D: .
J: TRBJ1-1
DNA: TGTGCCACCAAGTCGTCAGCCTCTGAAGCTTTCTTT
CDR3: CATKSSASEAFF

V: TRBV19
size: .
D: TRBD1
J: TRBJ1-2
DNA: TGTGCCAGTACCCCCCGCCCATCGACAGGGGCCTTAAACTATGGCTACACCTTC
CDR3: CASTPRPSTGALNYGYTF

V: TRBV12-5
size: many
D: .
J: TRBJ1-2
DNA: TGTGCTAGTGGTATCCCCCCAGAGGACTATGGCTACACCTTC
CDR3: CASGIPPEDYGYTF

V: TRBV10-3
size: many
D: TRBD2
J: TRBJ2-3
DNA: TGTGCCATCAGTGAGGGGCGGGAGGACCCAGATACGCAGTATTTT
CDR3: CAISEGREDPDTQYF

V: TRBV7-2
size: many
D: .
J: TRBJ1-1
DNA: TGTGCCAGCAGTACTATCTACCCGAACACTGAAGCTTTCTTT
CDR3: CASSTIYPNTEAFF

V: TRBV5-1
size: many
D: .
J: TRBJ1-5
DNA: TGCGCCAGCAGCTTGGACAGCAATCAGCCCCAGCATTTT
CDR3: CASSLDSNQPQHF

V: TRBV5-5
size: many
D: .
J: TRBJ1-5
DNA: TGTGCCAGCAGCTTGGGGTTAAGGCCGGGAAGCAATCAGCCCCAGCATTTT
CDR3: CASSLGLRPGSNQPQHF

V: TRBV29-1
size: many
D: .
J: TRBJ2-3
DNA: TGCAGCGTTGAGGAACGGGATCGTACAGATACGCAGTATTTT
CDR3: CSVEERDRTDTQYF

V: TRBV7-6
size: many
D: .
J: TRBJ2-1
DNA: TGTGCCAGCACCGAAGATGATCGCCGGAGCTCCTACAATGAGCAGTTCTTC
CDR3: CASTEDDRRSSYNEQFF

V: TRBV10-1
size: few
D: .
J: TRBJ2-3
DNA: TGCGCCAGCAGCCGGGACTTCACAGATACGCAGTATTTT
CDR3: CASSRDFTDTQYF

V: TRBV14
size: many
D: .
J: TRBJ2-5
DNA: TGTGCCAGCAGCCACCCGGTAGGCGTCGGACAAAAAGAGACCCAGTACTTC
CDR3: CASSHPVGVGQKETQYF

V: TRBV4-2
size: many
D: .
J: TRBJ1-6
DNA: TGTGCCAGCAGCCAAGAAGGCAGCCGTCAGGGGTCACCCCTCCACTTT
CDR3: CASSQEGSRQGSPLHF

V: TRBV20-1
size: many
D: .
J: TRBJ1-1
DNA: TGCAGTGCCCGGATGAACACTGAAGCTTTCTTT
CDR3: CSARMNTEAFF

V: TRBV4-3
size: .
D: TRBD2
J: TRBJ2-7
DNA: TGCGCCAGCAGCACCCGCCCGGGAGGCGAGCAGTACTTC
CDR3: CASSTRPGGEQYF

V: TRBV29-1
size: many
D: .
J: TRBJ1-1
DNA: TGCAGCGTTGAAGAAGATCTCGGGGCTGAAGCTTTCTTT
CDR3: CSVEEDLGAEAFF

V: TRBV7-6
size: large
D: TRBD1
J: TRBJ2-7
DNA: TGTGCCAGCAGCTCCACAGGGGGCTACGAGCAGTACTTC
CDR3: CASSSTGGYEQYF

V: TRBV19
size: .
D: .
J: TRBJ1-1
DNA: TGTGCCAGTAGTATTCTGGGGAGACAGTTCACTGAAGCTTTCTTT
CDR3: CASSILGRQFTEAFF

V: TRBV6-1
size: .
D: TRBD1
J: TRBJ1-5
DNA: TGTGCCAGCAGTGACCTGGGACAGGGAGGGAATCAGCCCAAGCATTTT
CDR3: CASSDLGQGGNQPKHF